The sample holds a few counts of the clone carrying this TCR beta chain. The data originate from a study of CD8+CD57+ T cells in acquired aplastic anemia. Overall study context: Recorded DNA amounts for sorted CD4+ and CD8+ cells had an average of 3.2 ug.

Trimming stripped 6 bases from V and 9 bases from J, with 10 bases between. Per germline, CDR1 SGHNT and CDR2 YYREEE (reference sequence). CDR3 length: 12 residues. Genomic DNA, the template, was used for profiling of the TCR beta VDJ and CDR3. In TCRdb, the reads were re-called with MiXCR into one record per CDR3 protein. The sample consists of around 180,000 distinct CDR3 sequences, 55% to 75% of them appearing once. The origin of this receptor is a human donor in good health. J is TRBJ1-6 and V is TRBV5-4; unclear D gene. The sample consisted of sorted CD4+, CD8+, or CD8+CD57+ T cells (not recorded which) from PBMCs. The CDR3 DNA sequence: TGTGCCAGCACCGCCTTAGGTTCACCCCTCCACTTT. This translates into CASTALGSPLHF.